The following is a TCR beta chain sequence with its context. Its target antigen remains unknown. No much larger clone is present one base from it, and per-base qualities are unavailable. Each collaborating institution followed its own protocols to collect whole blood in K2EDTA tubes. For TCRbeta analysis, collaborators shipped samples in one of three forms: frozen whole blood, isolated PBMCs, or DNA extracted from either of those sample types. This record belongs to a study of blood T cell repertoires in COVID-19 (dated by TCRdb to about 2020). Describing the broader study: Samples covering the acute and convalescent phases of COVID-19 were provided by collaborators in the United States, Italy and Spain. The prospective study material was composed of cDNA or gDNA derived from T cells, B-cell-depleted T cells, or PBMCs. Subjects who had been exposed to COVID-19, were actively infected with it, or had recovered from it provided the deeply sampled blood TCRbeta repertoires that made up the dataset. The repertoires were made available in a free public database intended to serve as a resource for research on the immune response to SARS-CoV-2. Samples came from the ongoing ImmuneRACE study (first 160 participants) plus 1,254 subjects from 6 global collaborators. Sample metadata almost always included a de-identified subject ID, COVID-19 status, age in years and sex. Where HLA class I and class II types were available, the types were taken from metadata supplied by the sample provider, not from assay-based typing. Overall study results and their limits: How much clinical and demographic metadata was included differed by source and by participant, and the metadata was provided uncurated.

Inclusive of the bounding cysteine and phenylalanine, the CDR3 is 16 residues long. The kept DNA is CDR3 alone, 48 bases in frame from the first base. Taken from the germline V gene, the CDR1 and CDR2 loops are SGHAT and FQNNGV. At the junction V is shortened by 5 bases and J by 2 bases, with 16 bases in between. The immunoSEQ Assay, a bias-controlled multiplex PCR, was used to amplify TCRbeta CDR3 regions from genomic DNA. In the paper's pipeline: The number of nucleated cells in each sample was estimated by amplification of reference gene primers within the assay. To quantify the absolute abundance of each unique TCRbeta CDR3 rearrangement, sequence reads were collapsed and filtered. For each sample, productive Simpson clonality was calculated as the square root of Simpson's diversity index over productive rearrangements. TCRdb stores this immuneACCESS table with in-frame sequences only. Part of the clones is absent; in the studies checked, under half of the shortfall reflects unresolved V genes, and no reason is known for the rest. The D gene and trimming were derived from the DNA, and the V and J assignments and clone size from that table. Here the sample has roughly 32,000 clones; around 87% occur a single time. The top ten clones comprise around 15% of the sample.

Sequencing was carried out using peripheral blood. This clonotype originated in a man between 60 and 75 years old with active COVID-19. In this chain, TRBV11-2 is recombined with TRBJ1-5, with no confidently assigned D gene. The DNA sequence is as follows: TGTGCCAGCAGCCCCCTTCTTAACGGGGGCAATCAGCCCCAGCATTTT. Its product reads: CASSPLLNGGNQPQHF.